This T cell receptor beta chain came from a study of beta chain features in type 1 diabetes. The study reverse transcribed the entire isolated RNA, so it sequenced expressed TCRB transcripts. TCRdb keeps only in-frame clones here, not all; method: immunoSEQ multiplex PCR. Among approximately 170,000 clones listed, about 9.1% were seen once. Trimming cost V 6 bases and J 6 bases, with 18 bases left between them. Germline lookup yields CDR1 MNHNS and CDR2 SASEGT. CDR3 length: 15 residues. V is TRBV6-1 and J is TRBJ1-5; D perhaps matches TRBD1 (5 bases). The TCR originated in a young woman in good health. Material for sequencing was central memory CD4+ T cells from blood. This CDR3 is CASSSMGQVGQPQHF. Here the CDR3 DNA reads TGTGCCAGCAGCTCTATGGGGCAGGTTGGTCAGCCCCAGCATTTT.